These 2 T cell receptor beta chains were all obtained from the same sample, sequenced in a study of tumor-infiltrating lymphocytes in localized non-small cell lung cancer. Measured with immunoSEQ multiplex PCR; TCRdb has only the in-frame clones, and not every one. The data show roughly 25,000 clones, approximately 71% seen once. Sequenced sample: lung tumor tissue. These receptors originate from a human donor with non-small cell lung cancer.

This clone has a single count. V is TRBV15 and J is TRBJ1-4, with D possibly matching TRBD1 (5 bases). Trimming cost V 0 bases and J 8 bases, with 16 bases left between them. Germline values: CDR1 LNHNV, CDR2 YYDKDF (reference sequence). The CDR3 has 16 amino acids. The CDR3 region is CATSRDRGGGNEKLFF. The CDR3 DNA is TGTGCCACCAGCAGAGATCGCGGTGGGGGGAACGAAAAACTGTTTTTT.

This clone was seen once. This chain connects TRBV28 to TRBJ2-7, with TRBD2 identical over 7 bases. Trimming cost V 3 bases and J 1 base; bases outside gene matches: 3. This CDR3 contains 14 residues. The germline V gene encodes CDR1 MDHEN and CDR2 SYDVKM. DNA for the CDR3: TGTGCCAGCAGTTTTGGGGGAGGGTCCTACGAGCAGTACTTC. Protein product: CASSFGGGSYEQYF.